This section outlines one T cell receptor beta chain sequence together with its context. Its antigen is as yet unknown. Following RNA extraction, reverse transcription yielded cDNA that acted as the sequencing template. Sequenced by immunoSEQ multiplex PCR; TCRdb stores in-frame clones only, minus some. The repertoire has about 11,000 clones, 61% of them found once; the top ten carry 13% to 15%. This sample is drawn from a study of CD8+ T cells in alopecia areata. Across the whole study: Treatment ran 6 to 18 months, with 6 months of follow-up afterward. Findings of the study overall: Clonality exceeded that of normal scalp in lesional scalp, most notably in alopecia totalis/universalis.

The CDR3 is 14 amino acids. The germline V gene encodes CDR1 SGHDT and CDR2 YYEEEE. Trimming shortened V by 0 bases and J by 8 bases, and 12 bases separated the two germline ends. Collection of lesional scalp punch biopsies and peripheral blood was performed in alopecia areata patients. The TCR originated in a human donor with alopecia areata. The sequencing input was skin. The rearrangement uses TRBV5-6 and TRBJ2-1, with D possibly TRBD2 on 5 matching bases. DNA of the CDR3: TGTGCCAGCAGCTTGGGTGGGAGAATCCATGAGCAGTTCTTC. It yields the protein CASSLGGRIHEQFF.